The clone carrying this T cell receptor (beta chain) was found a few times. Its antigen is still unknown. CDR3 length: 16 residues. CDR1 and CDR2 (germline): KGHSH, LQKENI. V lost 4 bases to trimming and J lost 0 bases, with 15 bases between them. Unique molecular identifiers were included in an RNA-based 3' RACE TCR library. MiXCR, run by TCRdb on the 3' RACE reads, gives a single entry per CDR3 protein. This sample carries about 89,000 distinct CDR3 sequences, 6% to 8.5% of them seen once, and the ten largest clones take 0.85% to 1.3%. Treatment here: PENTA 11 planned treatment interruption arm or continuous ART arm. Cryopreserved PBMC samples required at least 5 million viable cells. The sample comes from a study of HIV-infected children after antiretroviral therapy interruption. Study in general: EBV and CMV exposure was recorded in most children. Weeks 0, 12, interruption end (24 or 48), and about 3 years post-study gave interruption-arm samples. Findings and caveats of the study: By the end of treatment interruption, naive CD4+ clonality (Gini) increased.

The sequence derives from a pool of human donors with HIV. The chain couples TRBV18 to TRBJ1-2; D gene ambiguous. The source was CD45RA+ CD4+ T cells from PBMCs, pooled from several time points, collected from a donor given antiretroviral therapy, either interrupted or continuous. Subset denoted: naive CD4+ CD45RA+ CD45RO- T cells. The CDR3 sequence: CASSRLTRPTNYGYTF. CDR3 DNA: TGTGCCAGCTCACGACTGACGAGGCCCACTAACTATGGCTACACCTTC.